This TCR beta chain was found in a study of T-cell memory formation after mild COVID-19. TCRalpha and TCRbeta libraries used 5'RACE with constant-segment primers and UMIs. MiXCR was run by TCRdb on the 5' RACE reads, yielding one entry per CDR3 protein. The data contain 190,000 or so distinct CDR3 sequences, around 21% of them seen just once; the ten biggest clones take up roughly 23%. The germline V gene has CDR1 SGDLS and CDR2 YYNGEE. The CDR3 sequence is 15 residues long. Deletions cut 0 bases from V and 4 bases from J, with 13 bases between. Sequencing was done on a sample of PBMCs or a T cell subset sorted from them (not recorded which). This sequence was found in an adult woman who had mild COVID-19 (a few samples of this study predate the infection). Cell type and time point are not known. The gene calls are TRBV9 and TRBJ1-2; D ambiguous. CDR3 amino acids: CASSVDSQNPYGYTF. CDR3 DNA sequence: TGTGCCAGCAGCGTAGACAGCCAGAACCCCTATGGCTACACCTTC.